This T cell receptor beta chain is drawn from a study of vaccination and CD4 T cells after COVID-19. Study-wide context: Stimulation used overlapping spike peptides from SARS-CoV-2, HCoV-NL63, HCoV-OC43 and HCoV-229E. Regarding the study as a whole: From around 19 to 38, the median of SARS-CoV-2-reactive clonotypes rose without reaching significance.

This clonotype is classed as medium-sized. Its cognate antigen is unknown. Regarding treatment: roughly 10-day PBMC culture with coronavirus spike peptide pools or control peptides (ViraFEST assay). The study sequenced cultured CD4+ T cell DNA using the Oncomine TCR Beta short-read assay. TCRdb reprocessed the PCR reads via MiXCR and lists one record per CDR3 protein. The sample consists of fewer than 15,000 distinct CDR3 sequences, 50% to 65% of them appearing once. The sample in question was cultured CD4+ T cells from blood, obtained after SARS-CoV-2 vaccination. The clonotype originates from a human donor with COVID-19.

The CDR3 region is CASSSTTGVNTEAFF. CDR3 bases: TGTGCCAGCAGCTCTACGACAGGGGTGAACACTGAAGCTTTCTTT. The chain uses TRBV11-3 and TRBJ1-1; 8 bases map to TRBD1. This CDR3 has 15 residues. The V gene end was trimmed by 4 bases and the J gene end by 0 bases; junction bases not matched to a gene: 4. The V gene's germline CDR1 is SGHNT and CDR2 YENEEA.